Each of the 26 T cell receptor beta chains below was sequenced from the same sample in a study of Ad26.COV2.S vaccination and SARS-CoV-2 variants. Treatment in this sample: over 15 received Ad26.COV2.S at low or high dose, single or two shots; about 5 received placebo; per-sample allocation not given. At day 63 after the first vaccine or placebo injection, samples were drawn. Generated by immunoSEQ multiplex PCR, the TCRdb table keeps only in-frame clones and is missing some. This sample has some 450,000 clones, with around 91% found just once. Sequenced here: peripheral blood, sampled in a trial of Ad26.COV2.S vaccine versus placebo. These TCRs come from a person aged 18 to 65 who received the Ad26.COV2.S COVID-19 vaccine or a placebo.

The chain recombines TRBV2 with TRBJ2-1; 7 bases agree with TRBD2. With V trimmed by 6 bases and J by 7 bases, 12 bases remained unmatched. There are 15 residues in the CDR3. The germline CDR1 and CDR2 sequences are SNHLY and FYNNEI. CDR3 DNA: TGTGCCAGCAGCCCCAGGACTAGTCCGCGGAATGAGCAGTTCTTC. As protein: CASSPRTSPRNEQFF.

For the CDR3, the DNA is TGTGCCACGTCATTGGGGGGAGAAGACTATGGCTACACCTTC. It yields the protein CATSLGGEDYGYTF. The chain employs TRBV27 and TRBJ1-2, with D possibly TRBD1 on 5 matching bases. Germline loops: CDR1 MNHEY, CDR2 SMNVEV (reference sequence). This CDR3 comprises 14 residues. V was clipped by 10 bases and J by 3 bases, with 18 bases between them.

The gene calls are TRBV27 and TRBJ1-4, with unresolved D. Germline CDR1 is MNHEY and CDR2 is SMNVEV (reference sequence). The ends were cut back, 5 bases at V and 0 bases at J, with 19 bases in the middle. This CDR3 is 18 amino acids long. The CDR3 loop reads CASSPSLHFTATNEKLFF. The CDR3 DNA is TGTGCCAGCAGTCCCTCGCTCCATTTCACTGCAACTAATGAAAAACTGTTTTTT.

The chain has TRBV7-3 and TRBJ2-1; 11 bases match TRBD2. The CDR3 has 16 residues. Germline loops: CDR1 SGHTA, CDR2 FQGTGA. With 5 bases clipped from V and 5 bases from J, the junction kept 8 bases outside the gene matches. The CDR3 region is CASSATLLAGDNEQFF. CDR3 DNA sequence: TGTGCCAGCAGCGCGACCTTACTAGCGGGAGACAATGAGCAGTTCTTC. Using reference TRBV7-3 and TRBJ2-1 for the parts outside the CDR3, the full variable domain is GAGVSQTPSNKVTEKGKYVELRCDPISGHTALYWYRQSLGQGPEFLIYFQGTGAADDSGLPNDRFFAVRPEGSVSTLKIQRTERGDSAVYLCASSATLLAGDNEQFFGPGTRLTVL.

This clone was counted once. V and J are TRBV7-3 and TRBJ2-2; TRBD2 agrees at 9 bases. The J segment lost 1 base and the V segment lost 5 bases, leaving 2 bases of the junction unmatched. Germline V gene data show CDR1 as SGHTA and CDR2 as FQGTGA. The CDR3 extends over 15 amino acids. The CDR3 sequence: CASSRSGGNTGELFF. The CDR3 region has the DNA TGTGCCAGCAGCCGTAGCGGGGGGAACACCGGGGAGCTGTTTTTT.

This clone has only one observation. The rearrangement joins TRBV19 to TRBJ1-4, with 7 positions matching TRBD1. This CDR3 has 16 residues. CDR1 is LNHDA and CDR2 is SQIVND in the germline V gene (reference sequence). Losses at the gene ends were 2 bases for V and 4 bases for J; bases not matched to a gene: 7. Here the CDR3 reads CASSIWDSVINEKLFF. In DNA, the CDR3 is TGTGCCAGTAGTATATGGGACAGTGTTATTAATGAAAAACTGTTTTTT.

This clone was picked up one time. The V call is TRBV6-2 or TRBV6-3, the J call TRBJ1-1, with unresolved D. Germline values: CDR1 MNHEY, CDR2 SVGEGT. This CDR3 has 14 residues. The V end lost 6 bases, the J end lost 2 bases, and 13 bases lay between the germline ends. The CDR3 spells CASSATTVNTEAFF. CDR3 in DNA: TGTGCCAGCAGCGCCACAACAGTAAACACTGAAGCTTTCTTT.

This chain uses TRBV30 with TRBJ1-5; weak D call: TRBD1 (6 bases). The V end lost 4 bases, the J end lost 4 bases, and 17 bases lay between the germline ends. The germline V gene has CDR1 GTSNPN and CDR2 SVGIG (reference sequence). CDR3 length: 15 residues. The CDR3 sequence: CAWNPGGLLNQPQHF. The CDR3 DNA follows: TGTGCCTGGAACCCCGGGGGGCTCCTTAATCAGCCCCAGCATTTT.

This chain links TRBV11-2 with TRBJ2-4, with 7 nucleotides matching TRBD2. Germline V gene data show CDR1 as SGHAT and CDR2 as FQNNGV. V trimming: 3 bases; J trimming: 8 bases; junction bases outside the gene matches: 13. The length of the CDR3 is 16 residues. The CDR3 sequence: CASSLDAWVGRDIQYF. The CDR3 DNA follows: TGTGCCAGCAGCTTGGACGCCTGGGTAGGGAGGGACATTCAGTACTTC. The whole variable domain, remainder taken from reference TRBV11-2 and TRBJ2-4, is EAGVAQSPRYKIIEKRQSVAFWCNPISGHATLYWYQQILGQGPKLLIQFQNNGVVDDSQLPKDRFSAERLKGVDSTLKIQPAKLEDSAVYLCASSLDAWVGRDIQYFGAGTRLSVL.

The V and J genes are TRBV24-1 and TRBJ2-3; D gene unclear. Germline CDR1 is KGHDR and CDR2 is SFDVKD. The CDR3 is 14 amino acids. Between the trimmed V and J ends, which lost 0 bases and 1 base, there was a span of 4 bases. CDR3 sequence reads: CATSDLMGTDTQYF. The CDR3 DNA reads TGTGCCACCAGTGATTTGATGGGCACAGATACGCAGTATTTT.

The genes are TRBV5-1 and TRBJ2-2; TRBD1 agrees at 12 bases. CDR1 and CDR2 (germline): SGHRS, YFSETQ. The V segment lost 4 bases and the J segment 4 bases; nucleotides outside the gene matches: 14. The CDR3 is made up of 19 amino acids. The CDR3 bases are TGCGCCAGCAGCGCGGGACAGGGGGCTGGAGCGGGAGTCACCGGGGAGCTGTTTTTT. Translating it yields CASSAGQGAGAGVTGELFF.

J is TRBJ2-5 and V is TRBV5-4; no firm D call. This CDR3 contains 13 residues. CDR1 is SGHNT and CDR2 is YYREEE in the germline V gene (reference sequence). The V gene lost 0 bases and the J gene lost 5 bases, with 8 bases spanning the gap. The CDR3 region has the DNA TGTGCCAGCAGCTTGGGTGTCGGCGAGACCCAGTACTTC. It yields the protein CASSLGVGETQYF.

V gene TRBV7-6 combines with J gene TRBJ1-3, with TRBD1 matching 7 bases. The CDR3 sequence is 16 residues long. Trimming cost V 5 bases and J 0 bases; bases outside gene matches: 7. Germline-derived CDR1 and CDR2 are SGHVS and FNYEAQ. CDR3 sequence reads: CASSPDRLSSGNTIYF. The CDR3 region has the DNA TGTGCCAGCAGCCCGGACAGGCTGAGCTCTGGAAACACCATATATTTT.

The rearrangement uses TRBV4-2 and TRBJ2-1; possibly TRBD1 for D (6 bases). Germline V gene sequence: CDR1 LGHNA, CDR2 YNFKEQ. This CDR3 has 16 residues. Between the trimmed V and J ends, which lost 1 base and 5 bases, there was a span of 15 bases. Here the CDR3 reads CASSQADRDTDNEQFF. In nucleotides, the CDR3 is TGTGCCAGCAGCCAAGCGGACCGGGACACTGACAATGAGCAGTTCTTC.

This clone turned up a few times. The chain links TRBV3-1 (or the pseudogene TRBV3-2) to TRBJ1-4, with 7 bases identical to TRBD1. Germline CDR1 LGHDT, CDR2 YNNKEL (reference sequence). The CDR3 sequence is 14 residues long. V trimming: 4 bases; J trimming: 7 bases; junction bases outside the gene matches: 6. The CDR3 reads CASSLGGGSEKLFF. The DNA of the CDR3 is TGTGCCAGCAGCCTAGGGGGCGGGAGTGAAAAACTGTTTTTT.

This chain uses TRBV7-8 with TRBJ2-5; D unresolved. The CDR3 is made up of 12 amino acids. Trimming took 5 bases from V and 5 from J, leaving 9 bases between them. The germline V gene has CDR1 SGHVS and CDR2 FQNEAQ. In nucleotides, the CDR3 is TGTGCCAGCAGCCCTAGTGGGGAGACCCAGTACTTC. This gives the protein CASSPSGETQYF.

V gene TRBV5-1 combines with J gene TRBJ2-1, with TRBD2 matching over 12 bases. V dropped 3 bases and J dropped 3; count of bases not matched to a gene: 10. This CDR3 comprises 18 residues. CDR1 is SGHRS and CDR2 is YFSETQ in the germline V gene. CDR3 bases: TGCGCCAGCAGCTCGGGACTAGCGGGCGTCCCATACTACAATGAGCAGTTCTTC. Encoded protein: CASSSGLAGVPYYNEQFF.

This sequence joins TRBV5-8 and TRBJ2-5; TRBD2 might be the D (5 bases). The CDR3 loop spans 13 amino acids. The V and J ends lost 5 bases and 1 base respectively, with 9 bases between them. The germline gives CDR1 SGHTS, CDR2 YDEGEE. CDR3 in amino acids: CASRSDFQETQYF. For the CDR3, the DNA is TGTGCCAGCAGATCGGACTTCCAAGAGACCCAGTACTTC.

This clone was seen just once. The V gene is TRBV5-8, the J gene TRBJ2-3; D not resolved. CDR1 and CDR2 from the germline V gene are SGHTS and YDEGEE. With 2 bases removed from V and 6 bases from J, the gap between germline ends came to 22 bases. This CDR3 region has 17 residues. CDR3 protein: CASSLVSKLPPEDTQYF. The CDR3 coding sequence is TGTGCCAGCAGCTTAGTTAGCAAGCTTCCCCCCGAGGATACGCAGTATTTT.

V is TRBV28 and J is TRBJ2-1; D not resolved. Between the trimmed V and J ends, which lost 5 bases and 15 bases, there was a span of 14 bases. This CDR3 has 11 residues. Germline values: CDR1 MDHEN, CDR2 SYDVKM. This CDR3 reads CASSESQPRFF. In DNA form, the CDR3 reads TGTGCCAGCAGTGAAAGCCAACCTCGGTTCTTC.

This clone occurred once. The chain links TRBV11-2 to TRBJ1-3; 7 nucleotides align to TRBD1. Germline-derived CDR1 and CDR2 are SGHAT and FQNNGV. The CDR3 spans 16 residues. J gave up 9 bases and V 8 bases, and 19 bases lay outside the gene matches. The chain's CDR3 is CASQRLTGVSGGTIYF. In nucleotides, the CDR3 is TGTGCCAGCCAGAGATTAACAGGGGTCAGTGGTGGCACCATATATTTT.

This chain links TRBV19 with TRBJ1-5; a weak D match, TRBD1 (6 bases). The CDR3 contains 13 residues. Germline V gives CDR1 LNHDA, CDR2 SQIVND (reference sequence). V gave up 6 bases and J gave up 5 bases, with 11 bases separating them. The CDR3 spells CASREDSDQPQHF. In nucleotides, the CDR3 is TGTGCCAGTAGAGAGGACAGTGATCAGCCCCAGCATTTT. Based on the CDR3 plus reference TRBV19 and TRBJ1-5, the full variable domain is DGGITQSPKYLFRKEGQNVTLSCEQNLNHDAMYWYRQDPGQGLRLIYYSQIVNDFQKGDIAEGYSVSREKKESFPLTVTSAQKNPTAFYLCASREDSDQPQHFGDGTRLSIL.

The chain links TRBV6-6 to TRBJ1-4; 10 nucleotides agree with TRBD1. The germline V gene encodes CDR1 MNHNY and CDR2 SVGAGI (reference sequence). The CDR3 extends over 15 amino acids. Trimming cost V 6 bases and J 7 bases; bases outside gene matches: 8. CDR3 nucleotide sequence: TGTGCCAGCAGGCAGGGGACAGGGGTTTTTGAAAAACTGTTTTTT. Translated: CASRQGTGVFEKLFF.

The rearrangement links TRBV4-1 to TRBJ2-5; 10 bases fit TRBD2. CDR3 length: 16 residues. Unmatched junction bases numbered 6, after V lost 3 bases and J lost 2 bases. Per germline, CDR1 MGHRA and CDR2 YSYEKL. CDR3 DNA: TGCGCCAGCAGCCAGATAGCGGGAGGAGGGCAAGAGACCCAGTACTTC. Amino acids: CASSQIAGGGQETQYF.

The CDR3 sequence is CASSPPYQPQHF. For the CDR3, the DNA is TGTGCCAGCAGCCCCCCTTATCAGCCCCAGCATTTT. The chain is built from TRBV28 and TRBJ1-5; D is unresolved. This CDR3 spans 12 amino acids. The V gene lost 6 bases and the J gene lost 5 bases, with 8 bases spanning the gap. Germline values: CDR1 MDHEN, CDR2 SYDVKM.

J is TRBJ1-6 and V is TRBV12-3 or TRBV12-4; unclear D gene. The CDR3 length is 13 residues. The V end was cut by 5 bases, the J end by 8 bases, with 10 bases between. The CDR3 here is CASSRTGDSPLHF. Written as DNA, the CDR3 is TGTGCCAGCAGTCGGACCGGTGATTCACCCCTCCACTTT.